Sequencing of this TCR beta chain was carried out in a study of cytomegalovirus exposure and HLA in healthy donors. Trimming left V 1 base short and J 7 bases short, with 16 bases between. Per the germline V gene, CDR1 is LNHNV and CDR2 is YYDKDF (reference sequence). The CDR3 contains 16 residues. Worth noting for this clone: Its specificity is not known.

Study-wide results and caveats: Association with HLA alleles at 0.05 false discovery rate was found for 15,000 to 20,000 TCR beta sequences in a later analysis.

The PCR was carried out with 60 Vbeta primers and 13 Jbeta primers. Profiling relied on immunoSEQ multiplex PCR, and the TCRdb table lists in-frame clones only, not all of them. The table has approximately 140,000 clones, 82% seen once; the top ten hold 2% to 3%. The sequence derives from a male donor in good health and CMV-seronegative. The sample taken for sequencing was PBMCs. The chain is built from TRBV15 and TRBJ1-4; D unresolved. Here the CDR3 reads CATSRGPLHGVEKLFF. DNA for the CDR3: TGTGCCACCAGCAGAGGTCCCCTACACGGGGTTGAAAAACTGTTTTTT.